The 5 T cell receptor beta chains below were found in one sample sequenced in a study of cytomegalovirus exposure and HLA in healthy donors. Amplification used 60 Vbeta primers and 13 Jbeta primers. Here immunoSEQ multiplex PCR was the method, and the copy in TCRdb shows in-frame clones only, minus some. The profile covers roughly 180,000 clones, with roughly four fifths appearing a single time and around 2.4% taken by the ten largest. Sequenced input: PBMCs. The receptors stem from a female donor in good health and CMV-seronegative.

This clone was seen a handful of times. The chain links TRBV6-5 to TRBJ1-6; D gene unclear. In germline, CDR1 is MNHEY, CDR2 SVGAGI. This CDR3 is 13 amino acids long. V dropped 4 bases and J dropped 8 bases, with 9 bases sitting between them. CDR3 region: CASSSLRYSPLHF. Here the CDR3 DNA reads TGTGCCAGCAGTTCACTTCGCTATTCACCCCTCCACTTT.

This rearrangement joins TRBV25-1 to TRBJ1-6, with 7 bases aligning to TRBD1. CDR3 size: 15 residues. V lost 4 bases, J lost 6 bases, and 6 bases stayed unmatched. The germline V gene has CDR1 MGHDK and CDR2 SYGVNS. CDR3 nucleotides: TGTGCCAGCAGTGCGGGACAGAACCCTAATTCACCCCTCCACTTT. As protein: CASSAGQNPNSPLHF. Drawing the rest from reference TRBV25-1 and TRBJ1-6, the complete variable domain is EADIYQTPRYLVIGTGKKITLECSQTMGHDKMYWYQQDPGMELHLIHYSYGVNSTEKGDLSSESTVSRIRTEHFPLTLESARPSHTSQYLCASSAGQNPNSPLHFGNGTRLTVT.

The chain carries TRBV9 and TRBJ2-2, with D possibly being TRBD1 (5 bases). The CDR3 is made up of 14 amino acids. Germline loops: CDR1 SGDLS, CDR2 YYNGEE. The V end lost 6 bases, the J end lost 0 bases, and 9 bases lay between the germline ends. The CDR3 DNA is TGTGCCAGCAAGGGGAATTCGAACACCGGGGAGCTGTTTTTT. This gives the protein CASKGNSNTGELFF.

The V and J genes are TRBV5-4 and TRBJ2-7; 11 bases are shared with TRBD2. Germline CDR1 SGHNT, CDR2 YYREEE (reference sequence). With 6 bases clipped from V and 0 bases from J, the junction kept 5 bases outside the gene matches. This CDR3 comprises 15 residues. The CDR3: CASKGLADASYEQYF. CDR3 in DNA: TGTGCCAGCAAGGGACTAGCGGATGCCTCCTACGAGCAGTACTTC.

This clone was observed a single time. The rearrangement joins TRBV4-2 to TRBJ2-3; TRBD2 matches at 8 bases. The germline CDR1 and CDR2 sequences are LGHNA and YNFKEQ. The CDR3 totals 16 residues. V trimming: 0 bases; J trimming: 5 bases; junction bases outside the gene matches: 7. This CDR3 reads CASSQEGSGTKDTQYF. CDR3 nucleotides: TGTGCCAGCAGCCAAGAAGGTAGCGGGACTAAAGATACGCAGTATTTT.